This is a list of T cell receptor beta chains from one sample in a study of T-cell memory formation after mild COVID-19. Each CDR3 protein is one row after TCRdb ran MiXCR on the 5' RACE reads. The sample consists of roughly 560,000 distinct CDR3 sequences, 20% of them appearing once. Specimen: PBMCs or a T cell subset sorted from them (not recorded which). These receptors came from an adult woman who had mild COVID-19 (a few samples of this study predate the infection). Cell type and time point are not known. The CDR3 runs from the conserved cysteine through the conserved F or W. Clone size is stated in some rows and not others, as once, few, many or a class when expanded.

j_call: TRBJ2-3
clone_size: few
v_call: TRBV7-6
cdr3_aa: CASSLVFASGVTGRGTDTQYF

j_call: TRBJ1-1
clone_size: .
v_call: TRBV5-1
cdr3_aa: CASSSVPGQGTAEAFF

j_call: TRBJ2-1
clone_size: .
v_call: TRBV3-1
cdr3_aa: CASSQEIQAGGQFF

j_call: TRBJ1-4
clone_size: few
v_call: TRBV27
cdr3_aa: CASSLHQGSEKLFF

j_call: TRBJ2-1
clone_size: .
v_call: TRBV5-1
cdr3_aa: CASSSVRTGTSGYNEQFF

j_call: TRBJ2-7
clone_size: few
v_call: TRBV4-3
cdr3_aa: CASSQDFAVSYEQYF

j_call: TRBJ1-2
clone_size: few
v_call: TRBV7-2
cdr3_aa: CASSSPGGLDYGYTF

j_call: TRBJ2-2
clone_size: .
v_call: TRBV24-1
cdr3_aa: CATSDLTSGATGELFF

j_call: TRBJ1-2
clone_size: many
v_call: TRBV12-3/TRBV12-4
cdr3_aa: CASSLRDGYTF

j_call: TRBJ1-5
clone_size: .
v_call: TRBV12-3/TRBV12-4
cdr3_aa: CASSQGLYQPQHF

j_call: TRBJ2-2
clone_size: few
v_call: TRBV4-1
cdr3_aa: CASSWSGDGTGELFF

j_call: TRBJ1-1
clone_size: .
v_call: TRBV20-1
cdr3_aa: CSARDSRGQNTEAFF

j_call: TRBJ1-2
clone_size: .
v_call: TRBV20-1
cdr3_aa: CSVTGSDYGYTF

j_call: TRBJ2-7
clone_size: .
v_call: TRBV6-1
cdr3_aa: CASSADSGYEQYF

j_call: TRBJ2-3
clone_size: few
v_call: TRBV10-3
cdr3_aa: CAISRTSGVSDTQYF

j_call: TRBJ1-1
clone_size: few
v_call: TRBV3-1
cdr3_aa: CASSQGLLNTEAFF

j_call: TRBJ1-2
clone_size: .
v_call: TRBV4-1
cdr3_aa: CASSQAGTGTGYTF

j_call: TRBJ2-3
clone_size: .
v_call: TRBV7-3
cdr3_aa: CASSSLPAGAADTQYF

j_call: TRBJ2-7
clone_size: few
v_call: TRBV5-1
cdr3_aa: CASSSSMGQGSYEQYF

j_call: TRBJ2-7
clone_size: few
v_call: TRBV5-4
cdr3_aa: CASSPEGSQGAYEQYF

j_call: TRBJ2-1
clone_size: few
v_call: TRBV6-5
cdr3_aa: CASSISSPYNEQFF

j_call: TRBJ2-7
clone_size: .
v_call: TRBV7-9
cdr3_aa: CASSSSGGRSSYEQYF

j_call: TRBJ2-3
clone_size: .
v_call: TRBV9
cdr3_aa: CASSVGLAGGVENTDTQYF

j_call: TRBJ2-6
clone_size: .
v_call: TRBV15
cdr3_aa: CATSSALDMTSGGTGANVLTF

j_call: TRBJ2-2
clone_size: few
v_call: TRBV11-2
cdr3_aa: CASSLVGLAVSKNTGELFF

j_call: TRBJ1-1
clone_size: .
v_call: TRBV2
cdr3_aa: CASGRTGVGTEAFF

j_call: TRBJ1-2
clone_size: .
v_call: TRBV28
cdr3_aa: CASRLGQLRGYTF

j_call: TRBJ2-7
clone_size: many
v_call: TRBV7-9
cdr3_aa: CASSSLAGGFYEQYF

j_call: TRBJ2-7
clone_size: .
v_call: TRBV9
cdr3_aa: CASSVGGRAYEQYF

j_call: TRBJ1-6
clone_size: few
v_call: TRBV7-9
cdr3_aa: CASSRGLDSRANSPLHF

j_call: TRBJ2-1
clone_size: .
v_call: TRBV4-1
cdr3_aa: CASSQVGTSGGRSYNEQFF

j_call: TRBJ2-1
clone_size: .
v_call: TRBV4-1
cdr3_aa: CASSHWTTGGFKDEQFF

j_call: TRBJ2-7
clone_size: few
v_call: TRBV29-1
cdr3_aa: CSVEETGGTYEQYF

j_call: TRBJ1-2
clone_size: .
v_call: TRBV9
cdr3_aa: CASSVDYSLYGYTF

j_call: TRBJ1-4
clone_size: .
v_call: TRBV29-1
cdr3_aa: CSVGGGGPNEKLFF

j_call: TRBJ2-1
clone_size: .
v_call: TRBV20-1
cdr3_aa: CSASLTSGGIYHEQFF

j_call: TRBJ2-7
clone_size: few
v_call: TRBV7-9
cdr3_aa: CASSPNEQYF

j_call: TRBJ2-5
clone_size: .
v_call: TRBV9
cdr3_aa: CASSHTRWGATQETQYF

j_call: TRBJ1-5
clone_size: .
v_call: TRBV15
cdr3_aa: CATSMQTGVSNQPQHF

j_call: TRBJ1-2
clone_size: few
v_call: TRBV7-9
cdr3_aa: CASSPGQGAAGYTF

j_call: TRBJ2-7
clone_size: .
v_call: TRBV20-1
cdr3_aa: CSARGTSGRSYEQYF

j_call: TRBJ2-3
clone_size: few
v_call: TRBV12-3/TRBV12-4
cdr3_aa: CASRTGQGATDTQYF

j_call: TRBJ2-2
clone_size: .
v_call: TRBV5-1
cdr3_aa: CASQGDSITGELFF

j_call: TRBJ2-7
clone_size: .
v_call: TRBV18
cdr3_aa: CASSPTGGPRGEQYF

j_call: TRBJ2-5
clone_size: .
v_call: TRBV7-9
cdr3_aa: CASSPPDDVETQYF

j_call: TRBJ1-2
clone_size: few
v_call: TRBV5-5
cdr3_aa: CASSWRTGLYGYTF

j_call: TRBJ2-1
clone_size: few
v_call: TRBV6-1
cdr3_aa: CASIRGWGQMTSAQFF

j_call: TRBJ2-7
clone_size: .
v_call: TRBV6-5
cdr3_aa: CASSSLGLAGGTSSYEQYF

j_call: TRBJ2-2
clone_size: many
v_call: TRBV11-2
cdr3_aa: CASSLEGKSSGELFF

j_call: TRBJ2-7
clone_size: .
v_call: TRBV5-1
cdr3_aa: CASSLDGTRQYF

j_call: TRBJ2-7
clone_size: once
v_call: TRBV7-2
cdr3_aa: CASSPPVGQGIYEQYF

j_call: TRBJ2-1
clone_size: few
v_call: TRBV7-9
cdr3_aa: CASRGLVPTEQFF

j_call: TRBJ1-2
clone_size: .
v_call: TRBV5-8
cdr3_aa: CASSLPLKQGRDYGYTF

j_call: TRBJ2-1
clone_size: .
v_call: TRBV12-3/TRBV12-4
cdr3_aa: CASLPLGGLANEQFF

j_call: TRBJ2-1
clone_size: few
v_call: TRBV15
cdr3_aa: CATSRVLQGNEQFF

j_call: TRBJ2-2
clone_size: .
v_call: TRBV5-4
cdr3_aa: CASSTRTSGNTGELFF

j_call: TRBJ2-5
clone_size: many
v_call: TRBV20-1
cdr3_aa: CSARGGAAEETQYF

j_call: TRBJ2-2
clone_size: .
v_call: TRBV7-3
cdr3_aa: CASSPSGETGELFF

j_call: TRBJ2-3
clone_size: once
v_call: TRBV15
cdr3_aa: CATSTGTSGGAGTDTQYF

j_call: TRBJ2-7
clone_size: few
v_call: TRBV18
cdr3_aa: CASSPPPGRSEQYF